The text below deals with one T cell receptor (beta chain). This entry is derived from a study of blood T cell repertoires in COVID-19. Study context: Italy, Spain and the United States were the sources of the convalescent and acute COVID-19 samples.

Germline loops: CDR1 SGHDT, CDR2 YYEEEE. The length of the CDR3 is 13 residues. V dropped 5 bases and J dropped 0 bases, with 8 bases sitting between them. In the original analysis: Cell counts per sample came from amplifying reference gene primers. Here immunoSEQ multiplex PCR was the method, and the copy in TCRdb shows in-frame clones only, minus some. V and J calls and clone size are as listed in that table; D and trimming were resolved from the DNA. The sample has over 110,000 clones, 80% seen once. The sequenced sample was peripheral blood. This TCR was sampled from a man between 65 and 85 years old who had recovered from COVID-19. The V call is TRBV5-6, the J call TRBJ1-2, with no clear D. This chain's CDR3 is CASRRFSNYGYTF. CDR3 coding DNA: TGTGCCAGCAGGAGGTTTTCTAACTATGGCTACACCTTC.